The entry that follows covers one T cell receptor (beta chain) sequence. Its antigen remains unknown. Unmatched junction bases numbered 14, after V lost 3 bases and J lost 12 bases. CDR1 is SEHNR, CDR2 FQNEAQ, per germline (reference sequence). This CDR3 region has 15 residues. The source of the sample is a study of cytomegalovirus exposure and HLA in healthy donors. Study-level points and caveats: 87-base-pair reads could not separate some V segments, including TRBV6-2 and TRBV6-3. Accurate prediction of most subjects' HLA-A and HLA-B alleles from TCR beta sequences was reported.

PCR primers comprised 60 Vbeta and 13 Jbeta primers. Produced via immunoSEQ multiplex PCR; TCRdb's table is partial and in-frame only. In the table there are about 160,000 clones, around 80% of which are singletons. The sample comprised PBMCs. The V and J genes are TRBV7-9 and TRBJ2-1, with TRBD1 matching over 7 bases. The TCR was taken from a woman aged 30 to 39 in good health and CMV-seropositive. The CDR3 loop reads CASSLSIHRGSTQFF. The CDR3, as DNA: TGTGCCAGCAGCTTGAGCATCCACAGGGGCTCGACGCAGTTCTTC.